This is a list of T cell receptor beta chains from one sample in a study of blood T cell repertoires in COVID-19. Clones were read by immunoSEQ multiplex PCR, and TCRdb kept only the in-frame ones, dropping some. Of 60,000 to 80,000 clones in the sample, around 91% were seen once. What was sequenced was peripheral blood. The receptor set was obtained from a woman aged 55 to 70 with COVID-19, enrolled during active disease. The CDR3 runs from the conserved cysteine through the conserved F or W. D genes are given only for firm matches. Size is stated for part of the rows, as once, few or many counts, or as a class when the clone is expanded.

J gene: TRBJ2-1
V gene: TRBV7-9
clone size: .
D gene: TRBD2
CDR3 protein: CASSSPSGRVVNEQFF

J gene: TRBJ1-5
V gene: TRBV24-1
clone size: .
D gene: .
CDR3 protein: CATSVGGVNQPQHF

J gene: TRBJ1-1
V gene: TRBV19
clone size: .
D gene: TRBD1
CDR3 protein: CASSHRGLNTEAFF

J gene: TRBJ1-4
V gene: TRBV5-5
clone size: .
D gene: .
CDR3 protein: CASSPLGSTNEKLFF

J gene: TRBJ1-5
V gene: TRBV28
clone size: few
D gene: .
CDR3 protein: CASSLSTLSNQPQHF

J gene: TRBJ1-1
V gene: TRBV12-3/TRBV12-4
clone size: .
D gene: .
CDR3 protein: CASKRQTTEAFF

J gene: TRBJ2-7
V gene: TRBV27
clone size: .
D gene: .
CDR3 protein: CASSSWRGTSYEQYF

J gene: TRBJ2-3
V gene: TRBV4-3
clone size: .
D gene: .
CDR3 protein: CASSQRGSEADTQYF

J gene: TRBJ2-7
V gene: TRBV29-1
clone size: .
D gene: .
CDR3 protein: CSVEAGGPYEQYF

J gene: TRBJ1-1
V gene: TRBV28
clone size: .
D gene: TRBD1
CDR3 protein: CASSSTGGRTEAFF

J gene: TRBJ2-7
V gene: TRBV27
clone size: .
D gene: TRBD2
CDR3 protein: CASSLLTGGAYEQYF

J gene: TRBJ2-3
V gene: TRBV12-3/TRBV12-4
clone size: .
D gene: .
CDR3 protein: CASSLRGDTQYF

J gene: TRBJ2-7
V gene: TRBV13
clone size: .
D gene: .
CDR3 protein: CASSFRGPRSYEQYF

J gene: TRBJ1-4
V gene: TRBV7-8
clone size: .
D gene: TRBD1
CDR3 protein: CASSLAGGAGGAEKLFF

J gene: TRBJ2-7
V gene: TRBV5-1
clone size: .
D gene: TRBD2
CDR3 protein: CASSLTGTSGYEQYF

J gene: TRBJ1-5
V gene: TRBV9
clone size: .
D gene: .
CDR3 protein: CASSVGQGDQPQHF

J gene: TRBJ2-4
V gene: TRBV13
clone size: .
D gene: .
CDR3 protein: CASSFKTLAKNIQYF

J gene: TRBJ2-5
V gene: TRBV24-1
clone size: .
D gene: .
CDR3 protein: CATQSRFHETQYF

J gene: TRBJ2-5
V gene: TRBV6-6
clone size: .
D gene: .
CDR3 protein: CASSASRGGETQYF

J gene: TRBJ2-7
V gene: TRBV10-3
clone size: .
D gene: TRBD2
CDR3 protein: CAIRSSGGTYEQYF

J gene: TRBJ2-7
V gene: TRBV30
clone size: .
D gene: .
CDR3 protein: CAWSVNTYEQYF

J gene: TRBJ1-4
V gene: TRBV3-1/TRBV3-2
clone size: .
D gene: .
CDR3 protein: CASSQDSGWRQEATNEKLFF

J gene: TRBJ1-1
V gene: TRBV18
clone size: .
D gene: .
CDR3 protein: CASSPPSGNTEAFF

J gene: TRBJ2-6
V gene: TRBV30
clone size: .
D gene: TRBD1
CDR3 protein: CALTGPGANVLTF

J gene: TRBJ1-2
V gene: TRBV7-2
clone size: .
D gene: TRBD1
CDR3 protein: CASSARQGWLGYTF

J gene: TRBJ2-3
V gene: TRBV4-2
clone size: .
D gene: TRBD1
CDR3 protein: CASSQAITGELTDTQYF

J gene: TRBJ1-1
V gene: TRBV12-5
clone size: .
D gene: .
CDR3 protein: CASGFSGGTEAFF

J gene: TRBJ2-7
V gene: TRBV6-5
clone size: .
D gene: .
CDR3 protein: CASTRSEGEQYF

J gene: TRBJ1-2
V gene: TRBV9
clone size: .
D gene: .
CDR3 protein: CASSPTGRGGYTF

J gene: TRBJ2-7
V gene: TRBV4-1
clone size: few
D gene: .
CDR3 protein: CASSQGLLAAEQYF

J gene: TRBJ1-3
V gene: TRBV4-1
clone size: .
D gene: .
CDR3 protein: CASSPARGDTIYF

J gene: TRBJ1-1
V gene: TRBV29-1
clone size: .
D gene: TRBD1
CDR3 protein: CSVLGQGIAEAFF

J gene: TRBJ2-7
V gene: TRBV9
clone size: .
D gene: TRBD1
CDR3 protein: CASSTTGTGQAEQYF

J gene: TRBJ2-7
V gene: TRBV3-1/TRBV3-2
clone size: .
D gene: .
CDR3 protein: CASSPDPSSYEQYF

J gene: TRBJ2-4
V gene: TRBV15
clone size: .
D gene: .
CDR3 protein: CATSRDSRAAKNIQYF

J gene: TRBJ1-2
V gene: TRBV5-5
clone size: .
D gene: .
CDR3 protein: CASSLSRPANYGYTF

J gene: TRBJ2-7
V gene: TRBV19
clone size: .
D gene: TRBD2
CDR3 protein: CASSIGTSGSFYEQYF

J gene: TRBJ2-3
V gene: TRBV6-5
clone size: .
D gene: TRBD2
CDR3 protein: CASNVAGAGTDTQYF

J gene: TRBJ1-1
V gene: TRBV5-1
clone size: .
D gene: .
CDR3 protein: CASSLAYQNTEAFF

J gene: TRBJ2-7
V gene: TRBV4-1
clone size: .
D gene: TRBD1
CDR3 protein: CASSQHRDRSYEQYF

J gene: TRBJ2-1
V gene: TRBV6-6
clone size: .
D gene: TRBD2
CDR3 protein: CASSHNGLAGANEQFF

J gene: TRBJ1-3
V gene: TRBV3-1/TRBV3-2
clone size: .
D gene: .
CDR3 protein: CASSQDTGAGNTIYF

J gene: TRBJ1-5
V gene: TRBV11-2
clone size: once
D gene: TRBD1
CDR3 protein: CASSATGVAQHF

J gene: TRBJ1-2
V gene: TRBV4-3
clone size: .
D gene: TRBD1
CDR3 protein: CASSQRGTGTDGYTF

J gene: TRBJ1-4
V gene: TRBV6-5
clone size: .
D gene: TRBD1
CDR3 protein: CASSLYRGTNEKLFF

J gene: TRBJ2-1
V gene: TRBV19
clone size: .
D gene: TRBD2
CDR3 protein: CASSIVGTSGGYYNEQFF

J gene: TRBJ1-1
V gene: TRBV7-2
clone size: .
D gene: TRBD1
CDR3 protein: CASSDRGRAFF

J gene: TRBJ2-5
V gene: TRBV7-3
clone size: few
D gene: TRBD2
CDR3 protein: CASSSVAGAQETQYF

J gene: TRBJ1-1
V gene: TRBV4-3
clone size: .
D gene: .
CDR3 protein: CASSQDQGGSTEAFF

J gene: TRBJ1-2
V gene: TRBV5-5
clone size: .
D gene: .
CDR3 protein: CASSQVMAQGGGYTF

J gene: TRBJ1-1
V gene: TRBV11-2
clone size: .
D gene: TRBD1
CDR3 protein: CASRPPQGYTEAFF

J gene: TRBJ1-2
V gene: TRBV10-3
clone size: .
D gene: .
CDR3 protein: CAISESISFAENGYTF